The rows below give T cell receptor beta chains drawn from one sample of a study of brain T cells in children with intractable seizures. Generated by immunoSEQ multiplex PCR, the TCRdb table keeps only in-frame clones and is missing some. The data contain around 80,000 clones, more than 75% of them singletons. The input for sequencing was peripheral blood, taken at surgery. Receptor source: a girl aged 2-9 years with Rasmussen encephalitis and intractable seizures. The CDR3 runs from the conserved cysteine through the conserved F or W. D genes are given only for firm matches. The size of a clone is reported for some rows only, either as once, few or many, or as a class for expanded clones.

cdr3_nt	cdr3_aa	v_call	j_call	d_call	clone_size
TGTGCCATCAGTGAGAGCAGGGCCGACTATGGCTACACCTTC	CAISESRADYGYTF	TRBV10-3	TRBJ1-2	-	few
TGTGCCAGCAGCATACAGGGGGAGACCCAGTACTTC	CASSIQGETQYF	TRBV5-4	TRBJ2-5	TRBD1	-
TGTGCCAGCAGCTTAGGCTACACCGGGGAGCTGTTTTTT	CASSLGYTGELFF	TRBV13	TRBJ2-2	-	once
TGTGCCAGCAGTGAACAGGAAAATTCACCCCTCCACTTT	CASSEQENSPLHF	TRBV6-4	TRBJ1-6	-	-
TGCGCCAGCAGCTTGGTGATAGACAATGAGCAGTTCTTC	CASSLVIDNEQFF	TRBV5-1	TRBJ2-1	-	-
TGTGCCAGCAGCGTAGGAACCAGCGGGGTTGATACGCAGTATTTT	CASSVGTSGVDTQYF	TRBV9	TRBJ2-3	TRBD2	-
TGTGCCAGCAATCCACTGGGACAGGGGAACACTGAAGCTTTCTTT	CASNPLGQGNTEAFF	TRBV28	TRBJ1-1	TRBD1	-
TGTGCCTGGAGTGCCAGGTATAGCAATCAGCCCCAGCATTTT	CAWSARYSNQPQHF	TRBV30	TRBJ1-5	-	few
TGCGCCAGCAGTTGGGGACAGGGGGCTAGCGAGCAGTACTTC	CASSWGQGASEQYF	TRBV5-1	TRBJ2-7	TRBD1	-
TGTGCCAGCAGGCTAGACAAGAACTATGGCTACACCTTC	CASRLDKNYGYTF	TRBV28	TRBJ1-2	-	-
TGTGCCAGCAGCTTGGGCCCTAACTATGGCTACACCTTC	CASSLGPNYGYTF	TRBV5-8	TRBJ1-2	-	-
TGTGCCACCAGTGACATGGGACTAGCGGGAGGCACCACCACCCACAATGAGCAGTTCTTC	CATSDMGLAGGTTTHNEQFF	TRBV24-1	TRBJ2-1	TRBD2	-
TGCAGCGGGGACAATTCCCCAGATACGCAGTATTTT	CSGDNSPDTQYF	TRBV29-1	TRBJ2-3	-	-
TGTGCCAGCAGTCGGACTAGCAGCTCCTACGAGCAGTACTTC	CASSRTSSSYEQYF	TRBV27	TRBJ2-7	TRBD2	-
TGTGCCAGCGATACCGGGACAGGGTACAGTGAGCAGTTCTTC	CASDTGTGYSEQFF	TRBV6-5	TRBJ2-1	TRBD1	-
TGCGCCAGCAGCCAAAACAGGGGGCCTCAGCCCCAGCATTTT	CASSQNRGPQPQHF	TRBV4-1	TRBJ1-5	TRBD1	-
TGTGCCAGCAGTTCCGCAGGGTTCAAAAACATTCAGTACTTC	CASSSAGFKNIQYF	TRBV6-5	TRBJ2-4	-	-